What follows describes a single TCR beta chain. Its antigen is undetermined. V shed 5 bases and J 5 bases; nucleotides not matched to a gene: 10. Germline CDR1 is SGHTA and CDR2 is FQGNSA. This CDR3 region has 16 residues. Expressed TCRB transcripts were sequenced, since all the RNA that had been isolated was reverse transcribed. TCRdb's copy holds only in-frame clones and misses some; the assay was immunoSEQ multiplex PCR. Of over 650,000 clones listed, over 11% are singletons. These data belong to a study of beta chain features in type 1 diabetes. General study findings and limits: Reduced insertions and increased deletions marked VDJ junctions in type 1 diabetes patients. Within the patient group, naive, central memory and Treg TCRB repertoires appeared more similar to each other than within healthy donors. Within each of all four CD4+ subsets, Type 1 diabetes patients had TCRB CDR3s that were moderately but significantly shorter.

The specimen sequenced was naive CD4+ T cells from blood. This clonotype originated in a man in his late teens or twenties with type 1 diabetes. V is TRBV7-2 and J is TRBJ1-2, with 11 bases lining up with TRBD1. CDR3 amino acids: CASSPNGQGAVYGYTF. The CDR3 DNA is TGTGCCAGCAGCCCGAACGGACAGGGGGCGGTTTATGGCTACACCTTC. Together with reference TRBV7-2 and TRBJ1-2, the CDR3 gives the full variable domain: GAGVSQSPSNKVTEKGKDVELRCDPISGHTALYWYRQSLGQGLEFLIYFQGNSAPDKSGLPSDRFSAERTGGSVSTLTIQRTQQEDSAVYLCASSPNGQGAVYGYTFGSGTRLTVV.